The subject of this entry is one TCR beta chain. The data belong to a study of blood T cell repertoires in COVID-19. V shed 8 bases, J shed 2 bases, and the junction held 8 bases outside the gene matches. This CDR3 spans 15 amino acids. CDR1 SNHLY and CDR2 FYNNEI come from the germline V gene. The study recruited people aged roughly 18 to 100 years across around 24 US areas. Assignment of participants to cohorts was predicated upon participant-reported clinical history. Using immunoSEQ multiplex PCR, the repertoire was profiled, and TCRdb retains in-frame clones only, with some absent. The sample has 470,000 or so clones, nearly 90% seen once.

Sequenced sample: PBMCs or T cells enriched from blood (not recorded which). The TCR originated in a young woman with acute COVID-19. V is TRBV2 and J is TRBJ2-1, with 8 bases identical to TRBD2. The CDR3 coding sequence is TGTGCCAGCGGGGAAAGCGGGAGACCCTACAATGAGCAGTTCTTC. Translation: CASGESGRPYNEQFF.